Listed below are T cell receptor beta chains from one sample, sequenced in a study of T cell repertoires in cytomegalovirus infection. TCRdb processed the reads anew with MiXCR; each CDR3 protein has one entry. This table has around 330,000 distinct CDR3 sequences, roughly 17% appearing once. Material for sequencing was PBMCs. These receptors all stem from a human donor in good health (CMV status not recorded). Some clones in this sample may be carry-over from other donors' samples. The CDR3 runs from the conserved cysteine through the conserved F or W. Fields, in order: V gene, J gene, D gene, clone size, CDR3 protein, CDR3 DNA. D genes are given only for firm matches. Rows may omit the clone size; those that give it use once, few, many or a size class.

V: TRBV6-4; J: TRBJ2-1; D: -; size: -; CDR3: CASSDSFGDEQFF; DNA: TGTGCCAGCAGTGACTCCTTTGGCGATGAGCAGTTCTTC
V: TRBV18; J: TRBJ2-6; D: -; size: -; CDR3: CASSLGRPISGANVLTF; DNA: TGTGCCAGCTCCCTCGGTAGACCAATCTCTGGGGCCAACGTCCTGACTTTC
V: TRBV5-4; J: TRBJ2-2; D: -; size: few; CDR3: CASSLYAGVNTGELFF; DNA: TGTGCCAGCAGCTTGTATGCAGGGGTAAACACCGGGGAGCTGTTTTTT
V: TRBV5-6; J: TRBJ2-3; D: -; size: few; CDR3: CASSHQQSSLHTQYF; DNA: TGTGCCAGCAGCCACCAGCAGTCTAGTCTACATACGCAGTATTTT
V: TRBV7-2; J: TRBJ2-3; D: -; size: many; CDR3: CASSLMRRGSQYF; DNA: TGTGCCAGCTCCCTGATGCGACGGGGGTCGCAGTATTTT
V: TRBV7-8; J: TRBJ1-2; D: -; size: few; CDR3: CASSLVANVPGNYGYTF; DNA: TGTGCCAGCAGCTTAGTTGCAAATGTACCTGGGAACTATGGCTACACCTTC
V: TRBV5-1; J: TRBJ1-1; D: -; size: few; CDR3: CASSLDIGSNTEAFF; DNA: TGCGCCAGCAGCTTGGATATTGGGAGCAACACTGAAGCTTTCTTT
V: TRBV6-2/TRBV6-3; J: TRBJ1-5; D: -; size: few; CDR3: CASTGTRPSNQPQHF; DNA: TGTGCCAGCACGGGGACGAGGCCAAGCAATCAGCCCCAGCATTTT
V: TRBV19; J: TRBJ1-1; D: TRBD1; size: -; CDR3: CASSQLPGQGMAEAFF; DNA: TGTGCCAGTAGTCAACTTCCGGGACAGGGTATGGCTGAAGCTTTCTTT
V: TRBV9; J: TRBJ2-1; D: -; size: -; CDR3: CASSVNSALTYNEQFF; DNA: TGTGCCAGCAGCGTAAACAGCGCCCTTACCTACAATGAGCAGTTCTTC
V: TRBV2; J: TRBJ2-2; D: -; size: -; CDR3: CASNRVIGELFF; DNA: TGTGCCAGCAACAGGGTAATCGGGGAGCTGTTTTTT
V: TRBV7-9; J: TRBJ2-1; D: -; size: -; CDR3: CASSLGQVQFF; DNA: TGTGCCAGCAGCTTAGGCCAGGTCCAGTTCTTC
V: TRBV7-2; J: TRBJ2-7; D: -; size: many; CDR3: CASSLAAGDTYEQYF; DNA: TGTGCCAGCAGCTTAGCAGCAGGGGACACCTACGAGCAGTACTTC
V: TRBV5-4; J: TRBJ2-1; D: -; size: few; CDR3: CASSPTMGVRNEQFF; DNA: TGTGCCAGCAGCCCGACTATGGGGGTCCGCAATGAGCAGTTCTTC
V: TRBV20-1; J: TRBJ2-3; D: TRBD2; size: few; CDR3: CSARRALAGDTDTQYF; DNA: TGCAGTGCTAGGAGGGCTCTAGCGGGGGACACAGATACGCAGTATTTT
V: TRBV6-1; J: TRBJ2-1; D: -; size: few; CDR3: CASSHDVGRGPHNEQFF; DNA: TGTGCCAGCAGTCACGACGTCGGGCGGGGGCCCCACAATGAGCAGTTCTTC
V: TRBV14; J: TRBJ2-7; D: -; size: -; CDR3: CASSQGPSGSGYEQYF; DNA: TGTGCCAGCAGCCAAGGCCCCTCGGGGTCCGGCTACGAGCAGTACTTC
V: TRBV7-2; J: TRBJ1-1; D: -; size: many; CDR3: CASSFLEGNPEAFF; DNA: TGTGCCAGCAGCTTTTTGGAGGGGAACCCTGAAGCTTTCTTT
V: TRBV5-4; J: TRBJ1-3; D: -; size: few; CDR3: CASSLESPGNTIYF; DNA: TGTGCCAGCAGCTTGGAGTCCCCCGGAAACACCATATATTTT
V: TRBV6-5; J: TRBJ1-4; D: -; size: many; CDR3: CASRVNVGSYEKLFF; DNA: TGTGCCAGCAGAGTTAATGTCGGGTCGTACGAAAAACTGTTTTTT
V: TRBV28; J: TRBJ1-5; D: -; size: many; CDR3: CAIQSGGTSQPQHF; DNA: TGTGCCATTCAAAGCGGGGGAACCAGTCAACCCCAGCATTTT
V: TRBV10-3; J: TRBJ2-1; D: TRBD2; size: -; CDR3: CATRSSSGGANEQFF; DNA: TGTGCCACCCGATCCTCGAGCGGGGGGGCGAATGAGCAGTTCTTC
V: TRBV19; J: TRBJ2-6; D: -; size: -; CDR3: CASTTDRHNVLTF; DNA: TGTGCCAGTACCACCGATAGGCACAACGTCCTGACTTTC
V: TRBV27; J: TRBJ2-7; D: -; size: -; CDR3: CASSPFDRRRYEQYF; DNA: TGTGCCAGCAGTCCCTTCGACAGGCGTAGATACGAGCAGTACTTC
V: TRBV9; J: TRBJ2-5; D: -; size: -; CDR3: CASSVEGTAGETQYF; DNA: TGTGCCAGCAGCGTAGAAGGCACCGCGGGGGAGACCCAGTACTTC
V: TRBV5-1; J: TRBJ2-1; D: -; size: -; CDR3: CASSLRVNEQFF; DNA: TGCGCCAGCAGCTTAAGGGTGAATGAGCAGTTCTTC
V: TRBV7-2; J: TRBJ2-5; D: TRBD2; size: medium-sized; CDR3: CASSLDLAGGRQETQYF; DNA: TGTGCCAGCAGCTTAGATCTAGCGGGGGGGCGTCAAGAGACCCAGTACTTC
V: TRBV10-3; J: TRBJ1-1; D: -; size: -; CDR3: CAISRGQGVNTEAFF; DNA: TGTGCCATCAGCCGCGGCCAGGGCGTGAACACTGAAGCTTTCTTT
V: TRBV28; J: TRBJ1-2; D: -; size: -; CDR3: CASSSTEINYGYTF; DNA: TGTGCCAGCAGTTCGACAGAAATTAACTATGGCTACACCTTC
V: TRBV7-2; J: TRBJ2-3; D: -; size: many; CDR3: CASSLTWRGSTDTQYF; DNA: TGTGCCAGCAGCTTAACGTGGCGGGGCAGCACAGATACGCAGTATTTT
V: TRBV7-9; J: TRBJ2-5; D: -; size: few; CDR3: CATRSRDIQETQYF; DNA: TGTGCCACCCGCTCGAGGGACATCCAAGAGACCCAGTACTTC
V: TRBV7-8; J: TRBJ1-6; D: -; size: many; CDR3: CAGTLGGPSSYNSPLHF; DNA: TGTGCCGGTACCCTCGGGGGGCCGAGCTCCTATAATTCACCCCTCCACTTT
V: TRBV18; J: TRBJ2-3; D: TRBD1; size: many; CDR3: CASSPFPGTATSTDTQYF; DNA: TGTGCCAGCTCACCATTTCCGGGGACAGCTACTAGCACAGATACGCAGTATTTT
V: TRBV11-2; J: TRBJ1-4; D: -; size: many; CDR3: CASSLRPATNEKLFF; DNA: TGTGCCAGCAGCTTACGGCCGGCAACTAATGAAAAACTGTTTTTT
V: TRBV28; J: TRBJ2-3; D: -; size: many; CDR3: CASSHGEGPGADTQYF; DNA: TGTGCCAGCAGTCATGGGGAAGGTCCTGGGGCAGATACGCAGTATTTT
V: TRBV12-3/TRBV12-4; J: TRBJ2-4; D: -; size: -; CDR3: CASSYLTVDIQYF; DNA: TGTGCCAGCAGTTATTTAACTGTAGACATTCAGTACTTC
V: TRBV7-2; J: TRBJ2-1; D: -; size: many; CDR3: CASTRDSHGEQFF; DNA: TGTGCCAGCACCAGGGATTCCCATGGTGAGCAGTTCTTC
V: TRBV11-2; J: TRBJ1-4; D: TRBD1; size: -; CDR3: CVSSLGQGGEKLFF; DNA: TGTGTCAGCAGCCTCGGACAGGGAGGTGAAAAACTGTTTTTT
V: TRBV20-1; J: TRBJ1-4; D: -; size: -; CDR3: CSATEGGAEKLFF; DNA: TGCAGTGCAACAGAGGGTGGTGCTGAAAAACTGTTTTTT
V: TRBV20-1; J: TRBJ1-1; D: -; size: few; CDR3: CSAPPPDKNTEAFF; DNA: TGCAGTGCTCCACCCCCGGACAAGAACACTGAAGCTTTCTTT
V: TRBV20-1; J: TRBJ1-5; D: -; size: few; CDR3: CSASGSKRGNQPQHF; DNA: TGCAGTGCTAGCGGGTCCAAGAGGGGCAATCAGCCCCAGCATTTT
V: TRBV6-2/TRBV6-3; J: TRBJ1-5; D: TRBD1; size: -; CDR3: CASSYFGTGGGQPQHF; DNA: TGTGCCAGCAGTTACTTTGGGACAGGGGGCGGTCAGCCCCAGCATTTT
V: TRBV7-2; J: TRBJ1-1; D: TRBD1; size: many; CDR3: CASSWDRGYTEAFF; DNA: TGTGCCAGCAGCTGGGACAGGGGTTATACTGAAGCTTTCTTT
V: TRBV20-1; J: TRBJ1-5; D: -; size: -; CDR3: CSATGAPGQPQHF; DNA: TGCAGTGCTACAGGGGCCCCGGGTCAGCCCCAGCATTTT
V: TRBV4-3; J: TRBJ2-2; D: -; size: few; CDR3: CASSQDLMQGPNTGELFF; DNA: TGCGCCAGCAGCCAAGATCTCATGCAGGGTCCGAACACCGGGGAGCTGTTTTTT
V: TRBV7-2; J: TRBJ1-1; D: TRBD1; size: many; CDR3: CASSQGQGGFMNTEAFF; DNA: TGTGCCAGCAGCCAAGGACAGGGTGGGTTCATGAACACTGAAGCTTTCTTT
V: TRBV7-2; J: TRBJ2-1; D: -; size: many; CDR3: CASRPSSYNEQFF; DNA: TGTGCCAGCCGGCCGAGCTCCTACAATGAGCAGTTCTTC
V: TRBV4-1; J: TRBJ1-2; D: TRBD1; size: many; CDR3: CASSLEGTGHYGYTF; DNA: TGCGCCAGCAGCCTAGAGGGGACAGGGCATTATGGCTACACCTTC
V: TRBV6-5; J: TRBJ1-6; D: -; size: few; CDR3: CASSYVQVNSPLHF; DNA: TGTGCCAGCAGTTACGTCCAGGTGAATTCACCCCTCCACTTT
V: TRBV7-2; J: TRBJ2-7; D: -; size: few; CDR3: CASSLALVSDRIPTSEQYF; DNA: TGTGCCAGCAGCTTAGCGCTGGTTTCTGACAGAATCCCCACGAGCGAGCAGTACTTC
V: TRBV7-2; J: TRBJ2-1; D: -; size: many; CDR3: CASSLGWRGSYNEQFF; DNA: TGTGCCAGCAGCTTAGGATGGAGGGGCTCCTACAATGAGCAGTTCTTC
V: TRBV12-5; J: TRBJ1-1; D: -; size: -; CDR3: CASGLVGANTEAFF; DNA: TGTGCTAGTGGTTTGGTAGGGGCGAACACTGAAGCTTTCTTT
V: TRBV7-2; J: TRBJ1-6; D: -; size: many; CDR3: CASSGVTLANSPLHF; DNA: TGTGCCAGCTCAGGGGTAACTCTAGCTAATTCACCCCTCCACTTT
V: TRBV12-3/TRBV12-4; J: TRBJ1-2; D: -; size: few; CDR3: CASSLLRGNYGYTF; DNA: TGTGCCAGCAGTTTGTTACGGGGAAACTATGGCTACACCTTC
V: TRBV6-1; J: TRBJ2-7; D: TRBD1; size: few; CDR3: CVSSGTGQGRHEQYF; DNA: TGTGTCAGCAGTGGTACCGGACAGGGGAGACACGAGCAGTACTTC
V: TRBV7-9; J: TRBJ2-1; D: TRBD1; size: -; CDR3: CASSSGGTGDYNEQFF; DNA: TGTGCCAGCAGCTCCGGGGGGACAGGGGACTACAATGAGCAGTTCTTC
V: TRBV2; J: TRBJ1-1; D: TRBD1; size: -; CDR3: CASSPRTGTPTEAFF; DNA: TGTGCCAGCAGTCCTCGGACAGGGACCCCCACTGAAGCTTTCTTT
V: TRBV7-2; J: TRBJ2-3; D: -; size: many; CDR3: CASSFSSPDTQYF; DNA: TGTGCCAGCAGCTTTAGCTCCCCAGATACGCAGTATTTT
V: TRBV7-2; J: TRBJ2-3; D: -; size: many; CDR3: CASSFGVQTDTQYF; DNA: TGTGCCAGCAGCTTCGGGGTCCAGACAGATACGCAGTATTTT
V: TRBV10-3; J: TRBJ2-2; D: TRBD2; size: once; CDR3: CAIAGVSTGELFF; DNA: TGTGCCATAGCGGGGGTTTCCACCGGGGAGCTGTTTTTT